The T cell receptor (beta chain) described here comes from a study of circulating CD8 cells and anti-PD-1 response in melanoma. Overall study context: About 45% of the 13 patients had prior targeted therapy or immunotherapy; seven did not.

This clonotype rates as medium-sized. The antigen is unknown. This CDR3 region has 16 residues. In germline, CDR1 is SGHRS, CDR2 YFSETQ. Trimming took 3 bases from V and 0 from J, leaving 13 bases between them. Using approximately 14 ng of total RNA, TCR libraries were made with the QIAseq Immune Repertoire TCR panel. Using its own MiXCR run on the reads, TCRdb lists one record per CDR3 protein. The table has 700 to 900 distinct CDR3 sequences, around 12% seen once. Study-wide findings and caveats: Under 8% of TRB clonotypes were shared between subsets at M1. Diversity ranked highest in DNEG and lowest in TIGIT subsets.

Live CD3+CD8+TCRalphabeta+ cells were sorted into four subsets by PD-1 and/or TIGIT. Sequenced here: CD8+ T cells from PBMCs, sampled at baseline or after one month of anti-PD-1 therapy (not recorded which). The receptor's source is a human donor with melanoma. This chain links TRBV5-1 with TRBJ2-4, with D possibly matching TRBD2 (6 bases). The CDR3 reads CASSSTGTLAKNIQYF. In DNA, the CDR3 is TGCGCCAGCAGCTCGACCGGGACTCTAGCCAAAAACATTCAGTACTTC.